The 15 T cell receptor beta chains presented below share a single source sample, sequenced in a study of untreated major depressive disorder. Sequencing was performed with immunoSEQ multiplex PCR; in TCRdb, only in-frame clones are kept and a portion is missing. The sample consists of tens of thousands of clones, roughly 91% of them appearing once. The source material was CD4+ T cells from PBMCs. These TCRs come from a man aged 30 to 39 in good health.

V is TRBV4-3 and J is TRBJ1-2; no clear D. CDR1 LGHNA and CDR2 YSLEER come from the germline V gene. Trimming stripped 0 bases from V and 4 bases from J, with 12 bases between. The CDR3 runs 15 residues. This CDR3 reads CASSQDQSESYGYTF. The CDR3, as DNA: TGCGCCAGCAGCCAAGACCAATCAGAATCCTATGGCTACACCTTC.

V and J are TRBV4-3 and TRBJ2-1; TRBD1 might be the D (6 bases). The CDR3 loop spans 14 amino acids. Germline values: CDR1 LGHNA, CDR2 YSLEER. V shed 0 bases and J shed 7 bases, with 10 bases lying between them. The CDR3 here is CASSQEQGWNEQFF. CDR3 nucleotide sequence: TGCGCCAGCAGCCAAGAACAGGGTTGGAATGAGCAGTTCTTC.

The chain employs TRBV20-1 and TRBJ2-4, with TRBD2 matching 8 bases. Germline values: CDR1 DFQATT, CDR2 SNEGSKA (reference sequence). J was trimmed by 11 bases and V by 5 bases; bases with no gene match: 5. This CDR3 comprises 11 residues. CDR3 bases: TGCAGTGCTCCAGGCGGGGGGCTTCAGTACTTC. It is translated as CSAPGGGLQYF.

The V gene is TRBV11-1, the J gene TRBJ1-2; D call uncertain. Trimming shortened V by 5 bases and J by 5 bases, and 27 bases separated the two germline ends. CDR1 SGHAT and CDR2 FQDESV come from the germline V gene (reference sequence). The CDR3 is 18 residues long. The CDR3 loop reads CASSTREWAEGRRYGYTF. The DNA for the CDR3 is TGTGCCAGCAGCACCCGGGAGTGGGCAGAGGGAAGGCGATATGGCTACACCTTC. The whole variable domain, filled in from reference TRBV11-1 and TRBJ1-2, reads EAEVAQSPRYKITEKSQAVAFWCDPISGHATLYWYRQILGQGPELLVQFQDESVVDDSQLPKDRFSAERLKGVDSTLKIQPAELGDSAMYLCASSTREWAEGRRYGYTFGSGTRLTVV.

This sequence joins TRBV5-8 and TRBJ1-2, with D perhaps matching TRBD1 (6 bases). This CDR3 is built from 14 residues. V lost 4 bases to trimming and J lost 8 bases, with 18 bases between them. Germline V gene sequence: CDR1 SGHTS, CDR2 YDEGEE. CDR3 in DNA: TGTGCCAGCAGCCTCGGGGGCCTACTCCCGGGCTACACCTTC. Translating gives CASSLGGLLPGYTF.

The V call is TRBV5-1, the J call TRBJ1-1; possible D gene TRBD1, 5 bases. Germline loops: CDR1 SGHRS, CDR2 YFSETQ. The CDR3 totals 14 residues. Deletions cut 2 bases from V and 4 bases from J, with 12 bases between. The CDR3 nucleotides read TGCGCCAGCAGCTTTGAGGGGAGGGGCACTGAAGCTTTCTTT. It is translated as CASSFEGRGTEAFF.

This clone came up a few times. The CDR3 loop reads CASSEPPVEQFF. CDR3 nucleotides: TGTGCCAGCAGTGAACCCCCCGTTGAGCAGTTCTTC. V is TRBV2 and J is TRBJ2-1; D is unclear. Germline values: CDR1 SNHLY, CDR2 FYNNEI. Trimming removed 2 bases from V and 9 bases from J, with 8 bases in between. The CDR3 consists of 12 residues.

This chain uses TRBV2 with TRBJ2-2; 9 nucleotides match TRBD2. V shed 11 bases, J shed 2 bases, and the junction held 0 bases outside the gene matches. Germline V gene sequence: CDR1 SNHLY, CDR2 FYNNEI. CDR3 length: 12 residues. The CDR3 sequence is CAGTSNTGELFF. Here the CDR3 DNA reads TGTGCCGGGACTAGCAACACCGGGGAGCTGTTTTTT.

Here the CDR3 DNA reads TGTGCCAGCAGTCCCTCCTTGGGATCAAACTCCTACGAGCAGTACTTC. Its protein is CASSPSLGSNSYEQYF. The J gene is TRBJ2-7, the V gene TRBV5-6, with unresolved D. CDR1 SGHDT and CDR2 YYEEEE come from the germline V gene. The CDR3 is 16 amino acids. The V end lost 5 bases, the J end lost 0 bases, and 18 bases lay between the germline ends.

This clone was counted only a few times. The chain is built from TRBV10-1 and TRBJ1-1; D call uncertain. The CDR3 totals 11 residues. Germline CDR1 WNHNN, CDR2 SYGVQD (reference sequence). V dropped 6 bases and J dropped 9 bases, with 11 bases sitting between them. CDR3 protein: CASRGIGKAFF. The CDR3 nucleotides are TGCGCCAGCAGAGGTATAGGGAAAGCTTTCTTT.

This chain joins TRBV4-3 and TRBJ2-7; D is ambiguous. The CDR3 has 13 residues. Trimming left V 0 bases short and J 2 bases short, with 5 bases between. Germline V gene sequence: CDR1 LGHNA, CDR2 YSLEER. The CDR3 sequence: CASSQDIAYEQYF. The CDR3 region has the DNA TGCGCCAGCAGCCAAGATATAGCCTACGAGCAGTACTTC.

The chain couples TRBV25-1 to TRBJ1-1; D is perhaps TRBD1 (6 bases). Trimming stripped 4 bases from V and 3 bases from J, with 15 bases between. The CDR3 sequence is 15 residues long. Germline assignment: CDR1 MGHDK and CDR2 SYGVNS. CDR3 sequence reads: CASSAQSGQHTEAFF. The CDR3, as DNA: TGTGCCAGCAGTGCACAGAGCGGACAGCACACTGAAGCTTTCTTT.

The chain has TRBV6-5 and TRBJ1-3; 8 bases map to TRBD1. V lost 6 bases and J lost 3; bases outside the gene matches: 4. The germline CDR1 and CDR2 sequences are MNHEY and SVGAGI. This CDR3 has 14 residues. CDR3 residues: CASSLQGGGNTIYF. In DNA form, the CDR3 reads TGTGCCAGCAGCCTACAGGGGGGTGGAAACACCATATATTTT.

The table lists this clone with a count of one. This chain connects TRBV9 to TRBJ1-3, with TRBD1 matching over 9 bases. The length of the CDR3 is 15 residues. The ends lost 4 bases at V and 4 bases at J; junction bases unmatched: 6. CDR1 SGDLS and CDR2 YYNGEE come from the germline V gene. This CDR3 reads CASSPTGGLGNTIYF. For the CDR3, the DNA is TGTGCCAGCAGCCCTACAGGGGGCCTCGGAAACACCATATATTTT.

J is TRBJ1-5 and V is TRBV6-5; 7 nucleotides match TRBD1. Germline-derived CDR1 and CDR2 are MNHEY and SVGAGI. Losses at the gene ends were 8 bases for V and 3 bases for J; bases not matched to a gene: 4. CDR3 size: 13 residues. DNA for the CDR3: TGTGCCAGCTCGGACAGGTACAATCAGCCCCAGCATTTT. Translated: CASSDRYNQPQHF.